The rows below give T cell receptor beta chains drawn from one sample of a study of shared clonotypes between healthy human individuals. Generated by immunoSEQ multiplex PCR, the TCRdb table keeps only in-frame clones and is missing some. Of approximately 2.3 million clones in the sample, over 90% were seen once. Material: naive CD4+ T cells from PBMCs. The source is a man in his late teens or twenties in good health. Some clones in this sample may be carry-over from other donors' samples. The CDR3 runs from the conserved cysteine through the conserved F or W. Fields, in order: D gene, V gene, J gene, CDR3 protein, CDR3 DNA. D genes are given only for firm matches.

NA	TRBV5-6	TRBJ2-6	CASSSDGATGANVLTF	TGTGCCAGCAGCTCCGACGGGGCGACTGGGGCCAACGTCCTGACTTTC
NA	TRBV21-1	TRBJ2-7	CASSKDPGTSGQYEQYF	TGTGCCAGCAGCAAAGATCCCGGGACTAGCGGGCAATACGAGCAGTACTTC
TRBD2	TRBV29-1	TRBJ2-2	CSASGTSGSITGELFF	TGCAGCGCCTCCGGGACTAGCGGGAGTATCACCGGGGAGCTGTTTTTT
NA	TRBV4-1	TRBJ2-2	CASSQVGGHGELFF	TGCGCCAGCAGCCAAGTAGGGGGACACGGGGAGCTGTTTTTT
NA	TRBV5-1	TRBJ2-1	CASSLESFNEQFF	TGCGCCAGCAGCTTGGAGAGCTTCAATGAGCAGTTCTTC
NA	TRBV2	TRBJ1-1	CASGNTGFTEAFF	TGTGCCAGCGGAAACACAGGGTTCACTGAAGCTTTCTTT
NA	TRBV5-1	TRBJ2-5	CASRSPGQQETQYF	TGCGCCAGCAGATCCCCAGGGCAACAAGAGACCCAGTACTTC
NA	TRBV6-1	TRBJ1-2	CASSERGWGYGYTF	TGTGCCAGCAGTGAAAGAGGCTGGGGCTATGGCTACACCTTC
NA	TRBV9	TRBJ1-1	CASSPTANTEAFF	TGTGCCAGCAGCCCAACAGCGAACACTGAAGCTTTCTTT
NA	TRBV5-1	TRBJ2-7	CASSLEPLSGYEQYF	TGCGCCAGCAGCTTGGAGCCTCTTAGCGGTTACGAGCAGTACTTC
NA	TRBV28	TRBJ1-2	CASSIRWDYGYTF	TGTGCCAGCAGTATAAGGTGGGACTATGGCTACACCTTC
NA	TRBV6-6	TRBJ1-4	CASSSRWPTNEKLFF	TGTGCCAGCAGTTCCCGTTGGCCAACTAATGAAAAACTGTTTTTT
NA	TRBV10-2	TRBJ2-2	CASPRGELFF	TGCGCCAGCCCGAGGGGGGAGCTGTTTTTT
NA	TRBV18	TRBJ2-3	CASSLARTHLSGTDTQYF	TGTGCCAGCTCACTCGCAAGGACTCACCTCTCCGGCACAGATACGCAGTATTTT
TRBD2	TRBV18	TRBJ2-2	CASSPREGTGELFF	TGTGCCAGCTCACCTAGGGAGGGCACCGGGGAGCTGTTTTTT
NA	TRBV2	TRBJ2-5	CASSEGEGETQYF	TGTGCCAGCAGTGAAGGGGAAGGGGAGACCCAGTACTTC